The source of this T cell receptor beta chain is a study of blood T cell repertoires in COVID-19 (dated by TCRdb to 2020 to 2021). A note on the overall study: Collaborator samples came from the United States, Italy and Spain and covered acute and convalescent phases of COVID-19. The prospective study material was composed of cDNA or gDNA derived from T cells, B-cell-depleted T cells, or PBMCs. Subjects who had been exposed to COVID-19, were actively infected with it, or had recovered from it provided the deeply sampled blood TCRbeta repertoires that made up the dataset. The repertoires were made available in a free public database intended to serve as a resource for research on the immune response to SARS-CoV-2. Samples came from the ongoing ImmuneRACE study (first 160 participants) plus 1,254 subjects from 6 global collaborators. The sample metadata nearly always contained a de-identified subject ID, COVID-19 status, age in years and sex. Where available, HLA class I and class II types were taken from metadata supplied by the sample provider and were not determined by assay-based typing. Results the study describes overall, beyond this receptor: How much clinical and demographic metadata was included differed by source and by participant, and the metadata was provided uncurated.

Comment on this clone: The antigen it binds to is not known. No base quality information exists; no much larger clone differs at one position.

TCRbeta CDR3 regions were amplified from genomic DNA using the immunoSEQ Assay, a bias-controlled multiplex PCR. In the source study's methods: Nucleated cell counts per sample were estimated from amplification of reference gene primers within the assay. To quantify the absolute abundance of each unique TCRbeta CDR3 rearrangement, sequence reads were collapsed and filtered. Productive Simpson clonality was computed per sample as the square root of Simpson's diversity index over productive rearrangements. TCRdb retrieved this table from immuneACCESS and kept in-frame rearrangements only. Not all clones are present; in checked studies, unresolved V genes account for under half, and no reason is known for the remainder. The D gene and trimming were derived from the DNA, and the V and J assignments and clone size from that table. For this sample the table gives over 250,000 clones, of which more than 75% were detected only once. The ten biggest clones cover around 2.4% of the sample.

Participants in the prospective study were enrolled through a virtual design, were aged roughly 18 to 100 years, and lived in some 24 United States geographic areas. To assign participants to cohorts, the prospective study relied on clinical history that participants themselves reported in a screening survey and a study questionnaire. ImmuneRACE Cohort 3 recovered participants were defined by two consecutive negative NP/OP PCR tests, healthcare professional clearance, or symptom resolution. Each participant in the prospective study had whole blood, serum and a nasopharyngeal or oropharyngeal swab collected by mobile phlebotomists. Prospective study participants could optionally give additional blood draws and questionnaires over an approximately 2-month period. Before DNA extraction, prospective study blood samples were shipped either frozen or at room temperature. Per the germline V gene, MNHNS is the CDR1 and SASEGT is the CDR2. The CDR3 runs 16 residues from the cysteine to the phenylalanine. Left in the record is the CDR3 DNA by itself, 48 bases read in frame from the first base. V lost 7 bases and J lost 7 bases; the stretch between them is 23 bases long.

Source material: PBMCs or T cells enriched from blood (not recorded which). This clonotype originated in a woman younger than 30 who had recovered from COVID-19. Rearrangement joined TRBV6-1 to TRBJ1-5; TRBD1 is a weak D gene call, 5 bases matching. The CDR3 here reads CASTDLDPRVGQPQHF. The DNA sequence follows: TGTGCCAGCACTGATCTCGACCCCAGGGTAGGCCAGCCCCAGCATTTT.